This T cell receptor beta chain was recovered during a study of T cells expressing NK-cell markers. About the research overall: Sequencing covered eight donors, seven HCMV-seropositive and one seronegative.

5'RACE template switching with UMIs generated TCR beta cDNA. Each CDR3 protein gets one entry in TCRdb, which reprocessed the 5' RACE reads and gives no DNA. This sample's clone table lists approximately 550,000 distinct CDR3 sequences. As regards this clonotype: Its antigen is undetermined.

Germline CDR1 and CDR2: SGDLS and YYNGEE. CDR3 size: 15 residues. General study results and limits: These clonotypes additionally ranked first within the CD3+CD56-NKG2C+ fraction of a handful of donors. Dominant NKG2C+ clonotypes were found to form roughly 1.0-7.0% of CD8+ T cells in five to seven donors.

This TCR was sampled from a man younger than 30 in good health. Sequenced material: blood T cells: a sorted CD56 or NKG2C T cell subset, CD4+ or CD8+ T cells, or bulk PBMC T cells (not recorded which). The chain uses TRBV9 and TRBJ2-1; TCRdb proposes TRBD1, but this gene call is untestable without DNA. The CDR3 sequence: CASSPRPTGGDEQFF. Full variable domain (remainder filled in from reference TRBV9 and TRBJ2-1): DSGVTQTPKHLITATGQRVTLRCSPRSGDLSVYWYQQSLDQGLQFLIQYYNGEERAKGNILERFSAQQFPDLHSELNLSSLELGDSALYFCASSPRPTGGDEQFFGPGTRLTVL.